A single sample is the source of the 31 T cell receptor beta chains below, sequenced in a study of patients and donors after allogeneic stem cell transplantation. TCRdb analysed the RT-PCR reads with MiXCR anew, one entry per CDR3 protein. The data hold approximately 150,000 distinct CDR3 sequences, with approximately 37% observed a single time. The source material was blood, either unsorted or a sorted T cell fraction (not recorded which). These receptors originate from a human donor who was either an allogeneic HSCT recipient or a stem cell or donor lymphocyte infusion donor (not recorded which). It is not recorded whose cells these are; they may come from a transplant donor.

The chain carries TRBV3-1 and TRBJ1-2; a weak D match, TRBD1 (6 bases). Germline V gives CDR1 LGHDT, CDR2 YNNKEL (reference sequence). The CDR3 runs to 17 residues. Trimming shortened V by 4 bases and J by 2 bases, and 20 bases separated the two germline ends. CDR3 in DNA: TGTGCCAGCAGCCCTCTTCCCCCCACAGGGTCCAACTATGGCTACACCTTC. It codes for CASSPLPPTGSNYGYTF.

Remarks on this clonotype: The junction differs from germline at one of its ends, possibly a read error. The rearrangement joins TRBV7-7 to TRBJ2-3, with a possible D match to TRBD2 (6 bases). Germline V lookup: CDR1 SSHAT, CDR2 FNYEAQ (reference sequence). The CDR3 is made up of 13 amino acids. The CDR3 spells CASSLVAEDTQYF. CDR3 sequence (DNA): TGTGCTAGCAGCTTAGTAGCGGAAGATACGCAGTATTTT.

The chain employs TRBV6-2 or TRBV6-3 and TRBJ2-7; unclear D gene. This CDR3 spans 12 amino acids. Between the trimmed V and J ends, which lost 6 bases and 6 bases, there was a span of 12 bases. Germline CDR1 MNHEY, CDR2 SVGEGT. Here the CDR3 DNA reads TGTGCCAGCAGCCTAGGCGGCGGCGAGCAGTACTTC. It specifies CASSLGGGEQYF.

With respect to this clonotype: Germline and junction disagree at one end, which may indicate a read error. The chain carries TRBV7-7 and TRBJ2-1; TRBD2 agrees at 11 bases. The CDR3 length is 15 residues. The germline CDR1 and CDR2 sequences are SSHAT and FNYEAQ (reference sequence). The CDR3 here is CASSLRLAGNHEQFF. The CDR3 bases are TGTGCTAGCAGCTTGCGACTAGCGGGAAACCATGAGCAGTTCTTC.

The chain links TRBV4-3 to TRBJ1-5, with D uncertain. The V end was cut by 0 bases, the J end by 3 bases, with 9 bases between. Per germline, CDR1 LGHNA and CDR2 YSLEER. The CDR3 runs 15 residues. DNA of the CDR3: TGCGCCAGCAGCCAAGATCGCGGATTCAATCAGCCCCAGCATTTT. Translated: CASSQDRGFNQPQHF.

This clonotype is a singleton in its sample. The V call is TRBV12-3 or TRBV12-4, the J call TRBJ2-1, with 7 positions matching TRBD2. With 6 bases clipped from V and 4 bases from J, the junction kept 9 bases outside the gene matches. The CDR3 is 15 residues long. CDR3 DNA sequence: TGTGCCAGCAGCTACGAAGCGGGGATATACAATGAGCAGTTCTTC. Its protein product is CASSYEAGIYNEQFF.

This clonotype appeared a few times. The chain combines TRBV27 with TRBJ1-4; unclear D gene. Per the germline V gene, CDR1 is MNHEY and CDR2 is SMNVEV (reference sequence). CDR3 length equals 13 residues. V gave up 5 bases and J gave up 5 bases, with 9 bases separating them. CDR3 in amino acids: CASSGPANEKLFF. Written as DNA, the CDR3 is TGTGCCAGCAGTGGACCCGCAAATGAAAAACTGTTTTTT. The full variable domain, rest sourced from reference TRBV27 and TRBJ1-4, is EAQVTQNPRYLITVTGKKLTVTCSQNMNHEYMSWYRQDPGLGLRQIYYSMNVEVTDKGDVPEGYKVSRKEKRNFPLILESPSPNQTSLYFCASSGPANEKLFFGSGTQLSVL.

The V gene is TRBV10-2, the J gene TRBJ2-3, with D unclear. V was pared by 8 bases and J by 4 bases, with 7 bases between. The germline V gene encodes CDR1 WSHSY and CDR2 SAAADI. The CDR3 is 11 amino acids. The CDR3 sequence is CASLSPDTQYF. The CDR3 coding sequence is TGCGCCAGCCTATCCCCAGATACGCAGTATTTT.

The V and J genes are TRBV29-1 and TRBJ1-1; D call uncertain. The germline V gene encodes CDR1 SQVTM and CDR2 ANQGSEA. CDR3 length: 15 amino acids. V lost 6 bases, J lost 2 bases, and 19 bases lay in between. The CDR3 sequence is CSVRYEGTRNTEAFF. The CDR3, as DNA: TGCAGCGTACGATATGAGGGCACTAGAAACACTGAAGCTTTCTTT.

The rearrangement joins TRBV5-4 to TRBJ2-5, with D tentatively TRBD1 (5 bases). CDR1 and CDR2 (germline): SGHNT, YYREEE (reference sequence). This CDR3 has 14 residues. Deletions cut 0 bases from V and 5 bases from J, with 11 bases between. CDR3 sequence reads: CASSLDDSGETQYF. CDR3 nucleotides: TGTGCCAGCAGCTTGGATGACAGTGGTGAGACCCAGTACTTC.

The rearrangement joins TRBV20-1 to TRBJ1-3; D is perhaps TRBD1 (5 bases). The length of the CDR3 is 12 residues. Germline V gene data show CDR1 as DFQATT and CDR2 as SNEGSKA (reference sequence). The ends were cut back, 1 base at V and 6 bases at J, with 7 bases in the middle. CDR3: CSARGDLNTIYF. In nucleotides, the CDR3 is TGCAGTGCTAGAGGGGACCTAAACACCATATATTTT.

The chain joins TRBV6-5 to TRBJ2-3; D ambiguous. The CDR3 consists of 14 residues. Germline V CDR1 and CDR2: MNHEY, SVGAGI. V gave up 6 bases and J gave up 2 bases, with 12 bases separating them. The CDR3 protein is CASSERIPTDTQYF. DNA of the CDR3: TGTGCCAGCAGCGAGCGAATCCCCACAGATACGCAGTATTTT.

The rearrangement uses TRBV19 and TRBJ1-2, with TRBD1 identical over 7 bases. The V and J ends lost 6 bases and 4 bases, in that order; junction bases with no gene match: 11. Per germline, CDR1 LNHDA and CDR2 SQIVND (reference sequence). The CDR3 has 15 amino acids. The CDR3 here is CASRYSKEGAYGYTF. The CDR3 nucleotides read TGTGCCAGTAGGTACTCAAAGGAGGGGGCCTATGGCTACACCTTC.

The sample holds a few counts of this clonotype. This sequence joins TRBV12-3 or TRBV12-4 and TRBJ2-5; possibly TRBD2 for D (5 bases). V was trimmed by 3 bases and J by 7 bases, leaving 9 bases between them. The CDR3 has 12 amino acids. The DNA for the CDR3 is TGTGCCAGCAGTTTCGGGGAAGGGACCCAGTACTTC. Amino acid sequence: CASSFGEGTQYF.

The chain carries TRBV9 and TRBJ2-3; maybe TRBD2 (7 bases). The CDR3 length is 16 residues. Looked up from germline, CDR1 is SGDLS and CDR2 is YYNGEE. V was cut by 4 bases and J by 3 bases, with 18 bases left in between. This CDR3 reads CASSPGGRGRTDTQYF. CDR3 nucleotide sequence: TGTGCCAGCAGCCCGGGGGGCAGGGGTAGAACAGATACGCAGTATTTT.

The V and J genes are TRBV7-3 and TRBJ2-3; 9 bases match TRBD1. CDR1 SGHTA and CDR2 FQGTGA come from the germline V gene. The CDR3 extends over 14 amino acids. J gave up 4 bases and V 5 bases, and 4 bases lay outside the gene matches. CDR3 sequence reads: CASSPTGGPDTQYF. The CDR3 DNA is TGTGCCAGCAGCCCTACAGGGGGCCCAGATACGCAGTATTTT.

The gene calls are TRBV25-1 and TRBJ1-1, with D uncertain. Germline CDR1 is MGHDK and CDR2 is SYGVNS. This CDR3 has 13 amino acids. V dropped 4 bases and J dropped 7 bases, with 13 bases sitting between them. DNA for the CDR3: TGTGCCAGCAGTGGTAGGTTTATCGGTGAAGCTTTCTTT. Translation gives CASSGRFIGEAFF.

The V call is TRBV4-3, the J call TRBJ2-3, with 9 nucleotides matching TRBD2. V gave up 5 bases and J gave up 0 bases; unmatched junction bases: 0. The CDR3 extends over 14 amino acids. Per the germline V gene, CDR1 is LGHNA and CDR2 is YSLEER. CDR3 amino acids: CASSAGGSTDTQYF. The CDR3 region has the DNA TGCGCCAGCAGCGCGGGGGGGAGCACAGATACGCAGTATTTT.

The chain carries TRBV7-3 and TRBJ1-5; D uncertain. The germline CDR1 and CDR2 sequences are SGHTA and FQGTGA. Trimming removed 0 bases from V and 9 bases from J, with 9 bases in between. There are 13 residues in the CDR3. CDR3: CASSLTATGPQHF. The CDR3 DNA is TGTGCCAGCAGCTTAACGGCCACGGGGCCCCAGCATTTT.

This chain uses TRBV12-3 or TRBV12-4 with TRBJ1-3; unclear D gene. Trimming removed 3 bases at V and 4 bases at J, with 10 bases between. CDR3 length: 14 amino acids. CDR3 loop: CASSFGSTGNTIYF. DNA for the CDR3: TGTGCCAGCAGTTTTGGCTCAACCGGAAACACCATATATTTT.

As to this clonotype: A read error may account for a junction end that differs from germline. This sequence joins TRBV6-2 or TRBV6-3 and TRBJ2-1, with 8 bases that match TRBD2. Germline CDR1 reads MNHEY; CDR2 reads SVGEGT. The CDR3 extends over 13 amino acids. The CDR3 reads CGGGPSSYNEQFF. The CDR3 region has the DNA TGCGGGGGGGGCCCGAGCTCCTACAATGAGCAGTTCTTC.

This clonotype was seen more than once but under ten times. The CDR3 reads CASGGLLNTEAFF. For the CDR3, the DNA is TGTGCCAGCGGGGGTCTTCTGAACACTGAAGCTTTCTTT. This chain joins TRBV12-3 or TRBV12-4 and TRBJ1-1; the D gene is possibly TRBD1 (5 bases). This CDR3 has 13 amino acids. With 8 bases removed from V and 0 bases from J, the gap between germline ends came to 10 bases.

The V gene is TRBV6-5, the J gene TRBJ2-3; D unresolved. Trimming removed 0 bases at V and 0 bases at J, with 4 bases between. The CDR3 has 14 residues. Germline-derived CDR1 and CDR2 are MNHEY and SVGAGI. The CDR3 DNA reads TGTGCCAGCAGTTACTCCACTAGCACAGATACGCAGTATTTT. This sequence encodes CASSYSTSTDTQYF.

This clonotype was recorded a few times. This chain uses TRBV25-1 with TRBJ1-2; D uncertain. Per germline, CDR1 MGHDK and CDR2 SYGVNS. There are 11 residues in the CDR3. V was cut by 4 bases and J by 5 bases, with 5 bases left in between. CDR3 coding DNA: TGTGCCAGCAGTGGAGGGTATGGCTACACCTTC. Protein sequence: CASSGGYGYTF.

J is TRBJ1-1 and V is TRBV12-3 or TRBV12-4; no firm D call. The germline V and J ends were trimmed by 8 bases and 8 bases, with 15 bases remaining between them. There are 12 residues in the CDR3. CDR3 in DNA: TGTGCCAGCTTTCTTAGCGTGAGGGAAGCTTTCTTT. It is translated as CASFLSVREAFF.

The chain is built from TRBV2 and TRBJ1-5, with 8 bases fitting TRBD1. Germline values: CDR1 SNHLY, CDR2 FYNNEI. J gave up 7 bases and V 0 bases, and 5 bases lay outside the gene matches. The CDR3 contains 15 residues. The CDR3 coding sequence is TGTGCCAGCAGTGAAGCTTGGACAGGGTTCCAGCCCCAGCATTTT. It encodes CASSEAWTGFQPQHF.

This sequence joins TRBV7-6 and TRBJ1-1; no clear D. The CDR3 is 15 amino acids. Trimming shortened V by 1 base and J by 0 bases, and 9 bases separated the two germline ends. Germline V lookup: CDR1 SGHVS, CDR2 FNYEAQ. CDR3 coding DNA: TGTGCCAGCAGCTTAGTTCCATCGATGAACACTGAAGCTTTCTTT. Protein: CASSLVPSMNTEAFF.

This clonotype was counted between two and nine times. Here the CDR3 reads CASSKTGGGTEAFF. Written as DNA, the CDR3 is TGTGCCAGCAGCAAAACAGGGGGCGGCACTGAAGCTTTCTTT. The chain has TRBV12-3 or TRBV12-4 and TRBJ1-1, with 9 bases identical to TRBD1. This CDR3 contains 14 residues. Losses at the gene ends were 6 bases for V and 4 bases for J; bases not matched to a gene: 6.

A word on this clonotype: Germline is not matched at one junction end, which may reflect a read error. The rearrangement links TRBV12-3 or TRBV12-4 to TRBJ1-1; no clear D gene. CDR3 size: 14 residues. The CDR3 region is CASSRTFMNAEAFF. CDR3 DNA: TGTGCCAGCAGTCGAACCTTTATGAACGCTGAAGCTTTCTTT.

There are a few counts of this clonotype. The DNA for the CDR3 is TGTGCCAGCAGCTTAAACCCACAAGGGACAGCTGGAAACACCATATATTTT. It specifies CASSLNPQGTAGNTIYF. The V and J genes are TRBV7-3 and TRBJ1-3, with 7 bases aligning to TRBD1. CDR1 and CDR2 from the germline V gene are SGHTA and FQGTGA. The CDR3 length is 17 residues. V was pared by 1 base and J by 2 bases, with 8 bases of the junction left unmatched. The full variable domain, in which reference TRBV7-3 and TRBJ1-3 provide the parts outside the CDR3, is GAGVSQTPSNKVTEKGKYVELRCDPISGHTALYWYRQSLGQGPEFLIYFQGTGAADDSGLPNDRFFAVRPEGSVSTLKIQRTERGDSAVYLCASSLNPQGTAGNTIYFGEGSWLTVV.

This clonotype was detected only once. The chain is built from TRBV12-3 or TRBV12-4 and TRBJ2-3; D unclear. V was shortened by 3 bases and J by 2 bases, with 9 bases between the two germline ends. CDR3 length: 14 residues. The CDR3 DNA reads TGTGCCAGCAGTTTTGTAAGAAACACAGATACGCAGTATTTT. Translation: CASSFVRNTDTQYF.